These 4 T cell receptor beta chains were sequenced from one sample in a study of T cell responses to AZD1222 COVID-19 vaccine. Profiling relied on immunoSEQ multiplex PCR, and the TCRdb table lists in-frame clones only, not all of them. The sample shows 130,000 to 150,000 clones, 80% to 95% of them seen only once. The input for sequencing was peripheral blood, taken on day 0 of MenACWY control vaccination. These receptors all stem from an adult in good health.

The genes are TRBV3-1 (or the pseudogene TRBV3-2) and TRBJ1-6; weak D call: TRBD1 (6 bases). This CDR3 contains 16 residues. Trimming left V 0 bases short and J 13 bases short, with 19 bases between. Germline assignment: CDR1 LGHDT and CDR2 YNNKEL (reference sequence). The CDR3 is CASSQDLAGAMGPLHF. CDR3 in DNA: TGTGCCAGCAGCCAAGACCTAGCAGGGGCTATGGGGCCCCTCCACTTT.

This chain uses TRBV7-9 with TRBJ2-2; TRBD1 matches at 9 bases. Germline V gene lookup returns CDR1 SEHNR and CDR2 FQNEAQ (reference sequence). The J segment lost 7 bases and the V segment lost 5 bases, leaving 5 bases of the junction unmatched. The CDR3 sequence is 14 residues long. The CDR3 DNA follows: TGTGCCAGCAGCACACAGGGGGCTGTCGGGGAGCTGTTTTTT. It translates to CASSTQGAVGELFF.

The V and J genes are TRBV18 and TRBJ1-4, with D maybe TRBD1 (5 bases). V lost 5 bases to trimming and J lost 5 bases, with 9 bases between them. Per germline, CDR1 KGHSH and CDR2 LQKENI. The CDR3 consists of 13 residues. CDR3 nucleotides: TGTGCCAGCTCATTAAACAGGAATGAAAAACTGTTTTTT. This encodes CASSLNRNEKLFF.

The V and J genes are TRBV7-9 and TRBJ1-6, with D hard to call. This CDR3 region has 14 residues. The germline V gene has CDR1 SEHNR and CDR2 FQNEAQ (reference sequence). V was cut by 1 base and J by 7 bases, with 8 bases left in between. Written as DNA, the CDR3 is TGTGCCAGCAGCTTAGGTCAAGAGAATTCACCCCTCCACTTT. Translated, it gives CASSLGQENSPLHF.